This TCR beta chain was documented in a study of T cells in Graves' hyperthyroidism and ophthalmopathy. Germline CDR1 MDHEN, CDR2 SYDVKM. V was pared by 4 bases and J by 1 base, with 17 bases between. The CDR3 runs 17 residues. Researchers took RNA transcripts and amplified the TCR beta CDR3 regions from them. The TCR CDR3 was amplified in a first-round RT-PCR using the HTBI primer set. TCRdb independently ran MiXCR on the multiplex PCR reads; one entry per CDR3 protein. Of under 550,000 distinct CDR3 sequences in the sample, nearly 20% were seen once. This clonotype has only a few counts. Diagnosis relied on clinical symptoms, serum thyroxine and TRAb, thyroid ultrasound and orbital computed tomography.

The chain couples TRBV28 to TRBJ2-1, with D tentatively TRBD2 (6 bases). The sequencing input was blood. The sequence was obtained from a man in his forties with Graves' ophthalmopathy. This chain's CDR3 is CASSSRKTSRSYNEQFF. The DNA of the CDR3 is TGTGCCAGCAGTTCCCGTAAGACTAGTAGATCCTACAATGAGCAGTTCTTC. Looking up the rest from reference TRBV28 and TRBJ2-1 gives the full variable domain: DVKVTQSSRYLVKRTGEKVFLECVQDMDHENMFWYRQDPGLGLRLIYFSYDVKMKEKGDIPEGYSVSREKKERFSLILESASTNQTSMYLCASSSRKTSRSYNEQFFGPGTRLTVL.